These 22 T cell receptor beta chains were sequenced from one sample in a study of identical twins (dated by TCRdb to the mid-2010s). Receptor libraries were prepared by 5' RACE. Sequenced using an Illumina HiSeq 2000. In TCRdb, the public reads were trimmed at Q25 with fastp and aligned with MiXCR, with productive beta chains retained. Every entry covers one CDR3 protein and lists the most common genes and DNA from its rows. Here the sample has about 490,000 distinct CDR3 sequences; roughly 15% occur a single time. The ten most abundant clones make up about 0.47% of the sample. These same records also appear under a second study, on yellow fever vaccine responses in identical twins.

The sequencing input was CD4+ T cells sorted from blood. These receptors were collected from a woman younger than 35 in good health.

This chain joins TRBV10-3 and TRBJ2-1; D possibly corresponds to TRBD2 (6 bases). The V and J ends lost 6 bases and 0 bases respectively, with 18 bases between them. CDR1 is ENHRY, CDR2 SYGVKD, per germline. CDR3 size: 17 residues. The CDR3 nucleotides are TGTGCCATCAGCGGGGGTCCTGGCGGGACCTCCTACAATGAGCAGTTCTTC. It is translated as CAISGGPGGTSYNEQFF.

J is TRBJ2-7 and V is TRBV11-2, with D uncertain. The CDR3 is made up of 16 amino acids. Trimming removed 5 bases from V and 3 bases from J, with 20 bases in between. Germline V gene sequence: CDR1 SGHAT, CDR2 FQNNGV. The CDR3 loop reads CASSQVLRTANYEQYV. The CDR3 DNA reads TGTGCCAGCAGCCAGGTGCTTAGAACAGCGAACTACGAGCAGTACGTC.

This clonotype was found a few times. V and J are TRBV12-3 or TRBV12-4 and TRBJ2-1; D is possibly TRBD2 (6 bases). Trimming left V 6 bases short and J 6 bases short, with 18 bases between. This CDR3 has 15 residues. The chain's CDR3 is CASSSDWGSGNEQFF. DNA of the CDR3: TGTGCCAGCAGCTCCGATTGGGGTAGCGGCAATGAGCAGTTCTTC.

This sequence joins TRBV5-1 and TRBJ1-2, with a possible D match to TRBD1 (5 bases). The germline V gene encodes CDR1 SGHRS and CDR2 YFSETQ. Deletions cut 6 bases from V and 8 bases from J, with 17 bases between. The CDR3 is 13 amino acids. The CDR3: CASTERPRGGYTF. The CDR3 DNA follows: TGCGCCAGCACGGAACGGCCCCGGGGGGGCTACACCTTC.

This clonotype appeared a few times. The chain employs TRBV7-3 and TRBJ2-3, with D possibly being TRBD2 (5 bases). Looked up from germline, CDR1 is SGHTA and CDR2 is FQGTGA. Deletions cut 5 bases from V and 0 bases from J, with 15 bases between. The CDR3 extends over 16 amino acids. The CDR3: CASSPGPLGSTDTQYF. The CDR3 region has the DNA TGTGCCAGCAGCCCCGGGCCACTAGGGAGCACAGATACGCAGTATTTT.

The chain uses TRBV20-1 and TRBJ1-2, with unresolved D. This CDR3 contains 14 residues. In germline, CDR1 is DFQATT, CDR2 SNEGSKA (reference sequence). Trimming pared 3 bases from V and 4 bases from J, leaving 15 bases between. As DNA, the CDR3 is TGCAGTGCTAGGGCTTACGGGGTCCTCTATGGCTACACCTTC. This sequence encodes CSARAYGVLYGYTF.

The V and J genes are TRBV5-5 and TRBJ2-7; 9 bases are shared with TRBD2. Losses at the gene ends were 4 bases for V and 4 bases for J; bases not matched to a gene: 3. The germline CDR1 and CDR2 sequences are SGHKS and YYEKEE (reference sequence). This CDR3 region has 13 residues. CDR3 loop: CASSRTSEYEQYF. The DNA for the CDR3 is TGTGCCAGCAGCCGGACTAGCGAATACGAGCAGTACTTC.

Only a few counts were recorded for this clonotype. The chain couples TRBV29-1 to TRBJ2-7; TRBD2 is a possible D gene (6 bases). CDR1 is SQVTM and CDR2 is ANQGSEA in the germline V gene. V gave up 7 bases and J gave up 3 bases, with 19 bases separating them. The CDR3 length is 14 residues. As DNA, the CDR3 is TGCAGCGCTGCGGGGTCGCAAACCGACTACGAGCAGTACTTC. Its translation is CSAAGSQTDYEQYF.

In its sample, this clonotype was seen many times. The chain is built from TRBV10-3 and TRBJ1-6, with a weak D call TRBD1 (5 bases). The CDR3 has 15 amino acids. Trimming stripped 8 bases from V and 5 bases from J, with 16 bases between. Germline CDR1 ENHRY, CDR2 SYGVKD. The CDR3 DNA reads as TGTGCCATCGGGGAGTCCCGACAGAATAATTCACCCCTCCACTTT. It yields the protein CAIGESRQNNSPLHF.

This chain uses TRBV12-3 or TRBV12-4 with TRBJ2-7; D is ambiguous. There are 15 residues in the CDR3. With 4 bases removed from V and 2 bases from J, the gap between germline ends came to 15 bases. The CDR3, as DNA: TGTGCCAGCAGTTCGGGCGGAATTTCTGCCTACGAGCAGTACGTC. It translates to CASSSGGISAYEQYV.

In its sample, this clonotype was seen many times. The J gene is TRBJ2-2, the V gene TRBV5-1; maybe TRBD1 (6 bases). This CDR3 spans 16 amino acids. Trimming removed 3 bases at V and 0 bases at J, with 12 bases between. CDR1 and CDR2 (germline): SGHRS, YFSETQ. The CDR3 DNA reads as TGCGCCAGCAGCTCTCAGGGGATCGCGAACACCGGGGAGCTGTTTTTT. The encoded protein is CASSSQGIANTGELFF.

The CDR3 bases are TGCGCCAGCAGCCCACTCCCCGGGACAGAGTACGAGCAGTACGTC. It encodes CASSPLPGTEYEQYV. The chain employs TRBV4-1 and TRBJ2-7; 7 positions match TRBD1. Trimming cost V 4 bases and J 4 bases; bases outside gene matches: 10. CDR3 length: 15 residues. Germline CDR1 reads MGHRA; CDR2 reads YSYEKL.

This clonotype was found a few times. This chain joins TRBV10-2 and TRBJ2-5; 7 bases fit TRBD1. There are 15 residues in the CDR3. Trimming removed 1 base from V and 5 bases from J; junction bases left unmatched: 7. CDR1 and CDR2 from the germline V gene are WSHSY and SAAADI. CDR3 bases: TGCGCCAGCAGTGAGTGGGGACAGTCCGGGGAGACCCAGTACTTC. Its translation is CASSEWGQSGETQYF.

The chain couples TRBV29-1 to TRBJ2-3; possible D gene TRBD2, 5 bases. CDR1 and CDR2 (germline): SQVTM, ANQGSEA. This CDR3 is 14 amino acids long. V was shortened by 1 base and J by 1 base, with 9 bases between the two germline ends. CDR3 DNA: TGCAGCGTTGAAGTGGCGGGCGGCACAGATACGCAGTATTTT. Translation gives CSVEVAGGTDTQYF.

This clonotype was seen only a few times. The chain employs TRBV7-9 and TRBJ2-3; 10 bases fit TRBD1. V was pared by 5 bases and J by 5 bases, with 10 bases of the junction left unmatched. Germline V gives CDR1 SEHNR, CDR2 FQNEAQ (reference sequence). There are 16 residues in the CDR3. The CDR3: CASSILGQGSGDTQYF. CDR3 DNA sequence: TGTGCCAGCAGCATATTGGGACAGGGGAGTGGAGATACGCAGTATTTT.

This rearrangement joins TRBV7-9 to TRBJ1-5; 8 nucleotides align to TRBD1. Trimming removed 5 bases from V and 3 bases from J; junction bases left unmatched: 6. The CDR3 has 15 amino acids. Germline loops: CDR1 SEHNR, CDR2 FQNEAQ (reference sequence). CDR3 loop: CASSQTTGDNQPQHF. CDR3 bases: TGTGCCAGCAGCCAAACGACAGGGGACAATCAGCCCCAGCATTTT.

This clonotype has more than one count but fewer than ten. This chain uses TRBV14 with TRBJ1-1; D not certain. The CDR3 length is 15 residues. The V end was cut by 7 bases, the J end by 0 bases, with 15 bases between. Germline assignment: CDR1 SGHDN and CDR2 FVKESK. As DNA, the CDR3 is TGTGCCAGCACCCGAGCCCTCACTGTGAACACTGAAGCTTTCTTT. It yields the protein CASTRALTVNTEAFF.

This clonotype came up a few times. This chain links TRBV5-1 with TRBJ2-3, with D unclear. Looked up from germline, CDR1 is SGHRS and CDR2 is YFSETQ. V dropped 2 bases and J dropped 9 bases, with 10 bases sitting between them. The CDR3 sequence is 12 residues long. The CDR3 nucleotides read TGCGCCAGCAGCTTCGAGCGAGAAACGCAGTATTTT. Amino acids: CASSFERETQYF.

The sample holds a few counts of this clonotype. V gene TRBV5-1 combines with J gene TRBJ1-5, with D hard to call. This CDR3 is built from 13 residues. Germline assignment: CDR1 SGHRS and CDR2 YFSETQ. V was shortened by 4 bases and J by 3 bases, with 8 bases between the two germline ends. As DNA, the CDR3 is TGCGCCAGCAGCGCCGACGACAATCAGCCCCAGCATTTT. It codes for CASSADDNQPQHF.

The table lists this clonotype with a few counts. J is TRBJ1-2 and V is TRBV7-8; 7 nucleotides line up with TRBD1. V dropped 5 bases and J dropped 9; count of bases not matched to a gene: 15. The CDR3 spans 15 residues. Germline V gives CDR1 SGHVS, CDR2 FQNEAQ. CDR3: CASSTQSTGLISYTF. CDR3 nucleotides: TGTGCCAGCAGCACACAATCGACAGGGTTGATAAGCTACACCTTC.

This clonotype has more than one count but fewer than ten. The chain uses TRBV15 and TRBJ2-3; D remains unclear. The CDR3 is 14 residues long. The germline CDR1 and CDR2 sequences are LNHNV and YYDKDF (reference sequence). With 0 bases removed from V and 1 base from J, the gap between germline ends came to 5 bases. CDR3 sequence: CATSRDDRTDTQYF. CDR3 coding DNA: TGTGCCACCAGCAGAGATGACCGCACAGATACGCAGTATTTT.

The chain uses TRBV5-5 and TRBJ2-7; perhaps TRBD1 as D (6 bases). This CDR3 is 15 amino acids long. V was cut by 3 bases and J by 4 bases, with 17 bases left in between. CDR1 is SGHKS and CDR2 is YYEKEE in the germline V gene (reference sequence). The CDR3 DNA sequence: TGTGCCAGCAGCTCCAACCCCGGGACACAGTACGAGCAGTACGTC. Protein sequence: CASSSNPGTQYEQYV.